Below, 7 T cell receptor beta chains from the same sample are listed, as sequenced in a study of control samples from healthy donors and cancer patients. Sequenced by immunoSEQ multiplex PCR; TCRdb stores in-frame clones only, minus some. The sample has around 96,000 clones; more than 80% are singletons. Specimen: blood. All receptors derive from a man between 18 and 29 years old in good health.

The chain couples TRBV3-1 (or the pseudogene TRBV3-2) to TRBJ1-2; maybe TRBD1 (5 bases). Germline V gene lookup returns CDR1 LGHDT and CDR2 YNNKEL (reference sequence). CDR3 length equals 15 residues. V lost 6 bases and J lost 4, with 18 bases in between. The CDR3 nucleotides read TGTGCCAGCAGTCATACAGGCCAAGGAAGCTATGGCTACACCTTC. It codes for CASSHTGQGSYGYTF.

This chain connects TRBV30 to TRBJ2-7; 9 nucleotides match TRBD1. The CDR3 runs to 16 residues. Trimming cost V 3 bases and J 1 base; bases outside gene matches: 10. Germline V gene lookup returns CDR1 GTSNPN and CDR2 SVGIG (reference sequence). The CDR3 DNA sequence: TGTGCCTGGAGGTACGAAGACAGGGGGAGTTCCTACGAGCAGTACTTC. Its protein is CAWRYEDRGSSYEQYF.

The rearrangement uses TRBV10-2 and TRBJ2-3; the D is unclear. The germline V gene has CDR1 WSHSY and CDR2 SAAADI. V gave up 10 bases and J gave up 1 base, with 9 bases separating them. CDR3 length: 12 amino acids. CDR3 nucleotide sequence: TGCGCCACAAGAGTTGGCACAGATACGCAGTATTTT. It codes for CATRVGTDTQYF.

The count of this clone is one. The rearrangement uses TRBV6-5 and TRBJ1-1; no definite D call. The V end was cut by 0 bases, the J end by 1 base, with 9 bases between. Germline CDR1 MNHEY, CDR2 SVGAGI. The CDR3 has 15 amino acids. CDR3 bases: TGTGCCAGCAGTTACTCGACCTTTCCGAACACTGAAGCTTTCTTT. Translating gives CASSYSTFPNTEAFF.

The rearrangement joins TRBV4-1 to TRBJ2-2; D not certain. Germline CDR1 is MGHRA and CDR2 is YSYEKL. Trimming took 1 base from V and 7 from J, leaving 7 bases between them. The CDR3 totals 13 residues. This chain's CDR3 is CASSQVVSGELFF. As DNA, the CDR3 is TGCGCCAGCAGCCAAGTGGTCAGCGGGGAGCTGTTTTTT.

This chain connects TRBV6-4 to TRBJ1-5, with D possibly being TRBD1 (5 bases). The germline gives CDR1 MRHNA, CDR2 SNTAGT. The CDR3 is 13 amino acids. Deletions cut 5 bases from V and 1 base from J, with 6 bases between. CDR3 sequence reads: CASSQGSNQPQHF. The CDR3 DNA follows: TGTGCCAGCAGTCAGGGAAGCAATCAGCCCCAGCATTTT.

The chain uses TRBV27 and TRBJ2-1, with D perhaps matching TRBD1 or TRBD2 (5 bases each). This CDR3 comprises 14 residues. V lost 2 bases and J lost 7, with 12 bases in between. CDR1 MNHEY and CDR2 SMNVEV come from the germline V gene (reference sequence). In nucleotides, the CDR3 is TGTGCCAGCAGTTTAGGGGGTAGTAGGAATGAGCAGTTCTTC. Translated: CASSLGGSRNEQFF.